This T cell receptor (beta chain) was sequenced for a study of blood T cells in healthy people across ages. The CDR3 has 17 residues. With a J-beta primer mix and a sample-barcoded 5' primer, a second PCR ran about 6 to 11 cycles. Through a template-switch adaptor with 12 random nucleotides, each cDNA molecule received a tag. Sequencing of every sample gave 2.5 million or more CDR3-containing paired-end reads. TCRdb re-analysed the 5' RACE reads in MiXCR, keeping a single row per CDR3 protein. The sample includes about 1,400,000 distinct CDR3 sequences, approximately 40% of them seen just once. The sample taken for sequencing was blood. J is TRBJ2-1 and V is TRBV12-3 or TRBV12-4; 14 nucleotides agree with TRBD2. The J call may be faulty, since TRBJ2-7 better matches the DNA end. The receptor's source is a woman aged 18-29 years in good health. CDR3 region: CASRRRLAGGVYNEQYF. The CDR3 nucleotides are TGTGCCAGCAGGCGGCGACTAGCGGGAGGGGTATACAATGAGCAGTACTTC.